What follows are 4 T cell receptor beta chains derived from one specimen sequenced in a study of OX40 agonist ivuxolimab in advanced cancers. Sequencing was performed with immunoSEQ multiplex PCR; in TCRdb, only in-frame clones are kept and a portion is missing. The sample includes over 85,000 clones, roughly 90% of them seen just once. The sample consisted of CD4+ or CD8+ T cells sorted from blood, taken in a trial of the OX40 agonist ivuxolimab. Receptor source: an adult with an advanced solid tumor such as melanoma, head and neck, liver or kidney cancer.

V gene TRBV7-9 combines with J gene TRBJ2-1; D unclear. Germline CDR1 reads SEHNR; CDR2 reads FQNEAQ (reference sequence). This CDR3 is built from 15 residues. Trimming removed 3 bases at V and 0 bases at J, with 9 bases between. CDR3 DNA: TGTGCCAGCAGCTTCCAAGTACCCTCCTACAATGAGCAGTTCTTC. Amino acid sequence: CASSFQVPSYNEQFF.

The rearrangement links TRBV2 to TRBJ2-7, with 7 bases that match TRBD2. Losses at the gene ends were 3 bases for V and 2 bases for J; bases not matched to a gene: 4. The germline gives CDR1 SNHLY, CDR2 FYNNEI. The CDR3 runs 14 residues. The CDR3 is CASSDTGTTYEQYF. The CDR3 region has the DNA TGTGCCAGCAGTGATACTGGGACTACCTACGAGCAGTACTTC.

The chain combines TRBV13 with TRBJ2-5; TRBD1 is a possible D gene (6 bases). The CDR3 contains 15 residues. Looked up from germline, CDR1 is PRHDT and CDR2 is FYEKMQ (reference sequence). Trimming took off 1 base at V and 5 bases at J, with 14 bases between the two ends. For the CDR3, the DNA is TGTGCCAGCAGCTTAGTGGGTACAGGGACGGAGACCCAGTACTTC. It translates to CASSLVGTGTETQYF.

The gene calls are TRBV19 and TRBJ2-1; no reliable D call. The germline CDR1 and CDR2 sequences are LNHDA and SQIVND (reference sequence). CDR3 length: 15 residues. Trimming took off 3 bases at V and 6 bases at J, with 15 bases between the two ends. The CDR3 reads CASSMVEKAGNEQFF. CDR3 bases: TGTGCCAGTAGTATGGTCGAGAAGGCAGGCAATGAGCAGTTCTTC.